The sequence of this T cell receptor (beta chain) was determined in a study of shared clonotypes between healthy human individuals. Findings and limits, study-wide: Clonotype sharing levels among donors were expected to vary with sequencing depth.

CDR1 is SGHTA, CDR2 FQGTGA, per germline. The CDR3 contains 15 residues. V lost 4 bases, J lost 1 base, and 12 bases lay in between. This table comes from immunoSEQ multiplex PCR, and its TCRdb copy is limited to in-frame clones, with some not included. The profile shows some 2,500,000 clones, around 92% of them singletons. Turning to this clone: Its antigen is currently unknown.

The sample comprised naive CD4+ T cells from PBMCs. Subset here: CD45RA+ positively selected. The chain recombines TRBV7-3 with TRBJ2-3; a weak D match, TRBD2 (6 bases). The TCR comes from a man between 18 and 29 years old in good health. Some clones in this sample may be carry-over from other donors' samples. CDR3 sequence: CASSSLADRTDTQYF. CDR3 nucleotides: TGTGCCAGCAGCTCACTAGCTGACCGCACAGATACGCAGTATTTT.